Following are 5 T cell receptor beta chains from one sample sequenced in a study of blood T cell repertoires in COVID-19. Assay: immunoSEQ multiplex PCR; the TCRdb copy retains only in-frame clones and omits some. Of 100,000 to 150,000 clones in the sample, 85% to 90% were seen once. The material sequenced was peripheral blood. Every receptor here comes from an elderly man with active or convalescent COVID-19.

The rearrangement uses TRBV5-1 and TRBJ1-6, with D perhaps TRBD1 (6 bases). The CDR3 has 15 amino acids. Germline lookup yields CDR1 SGHRS and CDR2 YFSETQ. Trimming removed 4 bases from V and 7 bases from J, with 15 bases in between. The CDR3 is CASSPKQGLNSPLHF. The DNA of the CDR3 is TGCGCCAGCAGCCCAAAACAGGGTTTAAATTCACCCCTCCACTTT.

V is TRBV6-6 and J is TRBJ2-1; tentatively, D is TRBD1 or TRBD2 (6 bases each). The germline V gene has CDR1 MNHNY and CDR2 SVGAGI (reference sequence). Trimming removed 7 bases from V and 9 bases from J, with 19 bases in between. CDR3 length: 14 residues. CDR3 protein: CASNRGQPVGEQFF. DNA of the CDR3: TGTGCCAGCAATCGGGGGCAACCAGTGGGTGAGCAGTTCTTC.

CDR3 region: CSADSRVKAEQFF. DNA for the CDR3: TGCAGCGCTGATTCCAGGGTAAAGGCTGAGCAGTTCTTC. This chain links TRBV29-1 with TRBJ2-1; a weak D match, TRBD1 (5 bases). The germline gives CDR1 SQVTM, CDR2 ANQGSEA. V lost 7 bases and J lost 9, with 19 bases in between. This CDR3 contains 13 residues.

The chain combines TRBV6-5 with TRBJ1-4; 9 bases fit TRBD1. From germline, CDR1 is MNHEY and CDR2 SVGAGI. The trim removed 10 bases at V and 7 bases at J, leaving 7 bases unmatched. The CDR3 contains 13 residues. CDR3 nucleotides: TGTGCCACCTCCGGGACAGGGAGTGAAAAACTGTTTTTT. Protein product: CATSGTGSEKLFF.

The rearrangement joins TRBV11-2 to TRBJ2-7; TRBD2 might be the D (5 bases). The germline V gene encodes CDR1 SGHAT and CDR2 FQNNGV. The V end was cut by 4 bases, the J end by 3 bases, with 13 bases between. CDR3 length: 14 residues. The CDR3 protein is CASSSSSGGYEQYF. The DNA for the CDR3 is TGTGCCAGCAGCTCTTCGTCAGGAGGCTACGAGCAGTACTTC.